This T cell receptor beta chain was captured in a study of cytomegalovirus exposure and HLA in healthy donors. PCR primers comprised 60 Vbeta and 13 Jbeta primers. The data were produced by immunoSEQ multiplex PCR, yet TCRdb's version contains in-frame clones alone and is incomplete. Of roughly 120,000 clones detected, around 10% appear once; the ten largest clones hold roughly 3%. About this clone: Its antigen is currently unknown.

This CDR3 has 14 amino acids. Deletions cut 0 bases from V and 2 bases from J, with 7 bases between. Germline CDR1 is KGHSH and CDR2 is LQKENI. Study-wide findings and caveats: Being indistinguishable, some V segments were excluded, TRBV6-2 and TRBV6-3 among them. A link between a missense DCLRE1C variant and TCR beta V- and J-gene trimming emerged from a later analysis. Published work reported that the classifier diagnosed cytomegalovirus status with high specificity and sensitivity. Among TCR beta chains of equal frequency, HLA-associated ones were more clonally expanded in a later analysis.

The sequencing sample was made of PBMCs. This chain connects TRBV18 to TRBJ2-5; D gene uncertain. This TCR was recovered from a man aged 30 to 39 in good health and CMV-seronegative. The CDR3 nucleotides are TGTGCCAGCTCACCACCCGTGTTACAAGAGACCCAGTACTTC. This translates into CASSPPVLQETQYF. Full variable domain (missing parts from reference TRBV18 and TRBJ2-5): NAGVMQNPRHLVRRRGQEARLRCSPMKGHSHVYWYRQLPEEGLKFMVYLQKENIIDESGMPKERFSAEFPKEGPSILRIQQVVRGDSAAYFCASSPPVLQETQYFGPGTRLLVL.